This T cell receptor (beta chain) was sequenced for a study of shared clonotypes between healthy human individuals. Generated by immunoSEQ multiplex PCR, the TCRdb table keeps only in-frame clones and is missing some. The sample carries hundreds of thousands of clones, less than 96% recorded once. The germline V gene has CDR1 MNHNS and CDR2 SASEGT. V lost 2 bases and J lost 6, with 8 bases in between. The CDR3 sequence is 13 residues long. The V call is TRBV6-1, the J call TRBJ1-5; D ambiguous. Sequenced input: naive CD4+ T cells sorted from blood. Subset reported: CD45RA+ positively selected. This TCR came from a woman younger than 45 in good health. CDR3 nucleotides: TGTGCCAGCAGTGAAAGTAGGTCTCAGCCCCAGCATTTT. Translated, it gives CASSESRSQPQHF.